This T cell receptor (beta chain) was identified in a study of blood T cell repertoires in COVID-19. Germline V gene sequence: CDR1 SGHNT, CDR2 YYREEE (reference sequence). The trim removed 0 bases at V and 4 bases at J, leaving 11 bases unmatched. This CDR3 has 17 residues. Using immunoSEQ multiplex PCR, the repertoire was profiled, and TCRdb retains in-frame clones only, with some absent. The sample yields 30,000 to 35,000 clones, around 82% seen once. The receptor's source is an older man with active or convalescent COVID-19. Sequenced sample: peripheral blood. The rearrangement links TRBV5-4 to TRBJ2-5; TRBD2 agrees at 8 bases. This CDR3 is CASSLARGAGAPETQYF. The CDR3, as DNA: TGTGCCAGCAGCTTGGCGCGGGGAGCGGGAGCCCCAGAGACCCAGTACTTC.